The 11 T cell receptor beta chains given below trace back to one sample, sequenced in a study of T-cell reconstitution after alpha-beta-depleted transplantation in children (dated by TCRdb to 2015 to 2016). This specimen's treatment or condition label, interpreted: allogeneic hematopoietic cell transplantation with graft depleted of TCRalphabeta T cells and CD19 B cells. Preparation of the library involved PCR. The sequencer was an Illumina HiSeq 2500. Molecular barcoding was employed in the preparation of TCR libraries, with unique molecular identifiers being used to normalize TCRbeta repertoire quantification. TCRdb reprocessed the public reads (quality trimming at Q25 with fastp, clone calling with MiXCR) and kept in-frame beta chains. Each entry merges the rows of one CDR3 protein and shows their most common DNA and genes. The sample includes almost 600,000 distinct CDR3 sequences, with 25% to 30% observed a single time. Clones ranked in the top ten supply around a third of the sample.

The sample was PBMCs, taken before TCRalphabeta/CD19-depleted stem cell transplant. The source of these receptors is a boy in the first two years of life with Wiskott-Aldrich syndrome, due to receive a stem cell transplant.

CDR3: CASSPETVNTEAFF. As DNA, the CDR3 is TGCGCCAGCAGCCCGGAAACAGTTAACACTGAAGCTTTCTTT. V is TRBV5-1 and J is TRBJ1-1; D not resolved. This CDR3 is built from 14 residues. From germline, CDR1 is SGHRS and CDR2 YFSETQ. The V gene lost 4 bases and the J gene lost 2 bases, with 12 bases spanning the gap.

The CDR3 nucleotides read TGTGCCAGCAGTGAGGGCGGGACAGTCCCTACTTATGGCTACACCTTC. Its protein is CASSEGGTVPTYGYTF. The gene calls are TRBV2 and TRBJ1-2; TRBD1 agrees at 7 bases. The germline V gene encodes CDR1 SNHLY and CDR2 FYNNEI. This CDR3 spans 16 amino acids. V shed 3 bases and J 5 bases; nucleotides not matched to a gene: 12. Based on the CDR3 plus reference TRBV2 and TRBJ1-2, the full variable domain is EPEVTQTPSHQVTQMGQEVILRCVPISNHLYFYWYRQILGQKVEFLVSFYNNEISEKSEIFDDQFSVERPDGSNFTLKIRSTKLEDSAMYFCASSEGGTVPTYGYTFGSGTRLTVV.

The CDR3 coding sequence is TGCGCCAGCAGCTTGGCGGGGGGCGGGATAGATGGCTACACCTTC. Amino acids: CASSLAGGGIDGYTF. This chain links TRBV5-1 with TRBJ1-2; tentative D call: TRBD1 (6 bases). Germline V gives CDR1 SGHRS, CDR2 YFSETQ. The CDR3 runs to 15 residues. V lost 0 bases, J lost 6 bases, and 15 bases lay in between. The variable domain in full, completed from reference TRBV5-1 and TRBJ1-2, reads KAGVTQTPRYLIKTRGQQVTLSCSPISGHRSVSWYQQTPGQGLQFLFEYFSETQRNKGNFPGRFSGRQFSNSRSEMNVSTLELGDSALYLCASSLAGGGIDGYTFGSGTRLTVV.

This clonotype was counted between two and nine times. Written as DNA, the CDR3 is TGTGCCAGCAAAGGACAGAGCAATCAGCCCCAGCATTTT. Translation gives CASKGQSNQPQHF. The V and J genes are TRBV2 and TRBJ1-5; possibly TRBD1 for D (6 bases). The CDR3 loop spans 13 amino acids. The V and J ends lost 7 bases and 1 base respectively, with 8 bases between them. CDR1 and CDR2 (germline): SNHLY, FYNNEI.

This clonotype was detected only a few times. The J gene is TRBJ2-7, the V gene TRBV5-1; D is ambiguous. This CDR3 has 12 amino acids. The germline V and J ends were trimmed by 2 bases and 7 bases, with 10 bases remaining between them. Looked up from germline, CDR1 is SGHRS and CDR2 is YFSETQ. The CDR3: CASSLTEGEQYF. The CDR3 DNA follows: TGCGCCAGCAGCTTAACAGAAGGAGAGCAGTACTTC.

The chain joins TRBV28 to TRBJ2-1; D may be TRBD2 (6 bases). This CDR3 is built from 14 residues. V lost 3 bases and J lost 4, with 10 bases in between. Germline V gene lookup returns CDR1 MDHEN and CDR2 SYDVKM. In nucleotides, the CDR3 is TGTGCCAGCAGTTTCGGGGCGGGGTACAATGAGCAGTTCTTC. This gives the protein CASSFGAGYNEQFF.

The chain carries TRBV30 and TRBJ1-5, with 8 bases aligning to TRBD1. CDR1 GTSNPN and CDR2 SVGIG come from the germline V gene (reference sequence). The CDR3 has 14 residues. Trimming removed 1 base from V and 4 bases from J; junction bases left unmatched: 3. The CDR3 DNA reads TGTGCCTGGAGTGGGACAGGGCGGAATCAGCCCCAGCATTTT. It codes for CAWSGTGRNQPQHF.

The chain joins TRBV4-3 to TRBJ2-1; no clear D gene. The CDR3 totals 13 residues. The germline V and J ends were trimmed by 4 bases and 13 bases, with 17 bases remaining between them. The germline gives CDR1 LGHNA, CDR2 YSLEER. CDR3 residues: CASSRPGVGLQFF. CDR3 nucleotides: TGCGCCAGCAGCCGCCCCGGAGTGGGGTTACAGTTCTTC.

This clonotype was seen more than once but under ten times. This chain uses TRBV20-1 with TRBJ2-1, with TRBD2 as a possible D gene (5 bases). Per germline, CDR1 DFQATT and CDR2 SNEGSKA (reference sequence). The CDR3 has 14 amino acids. The V end was cut by 5 bases, the J end by 0 bases, with 11 bases between. CDR3 protein: CSALAASSYNEQFF. The CDR3 DNA is TGCAGTGCTCTAGCCGCGAGCTCCTACAATGAGCAGTTCTTC.

V is TRBV5-6 and J is TRBJ2-1; TRBD2 aligns across 7 bases. Germline V gene data show CDR1 as SGHDT and CDR2 as YYEEEE. J lost 0 bases, V lost 4 bases, and 7 bases had no gene match. The CDR3 loop spans 16 amino acids. This CDR3 is CASSSAGAGSYNEQFF. The CDR3 nucleotides read TGTGCCAGCAGCAGCGCGGGAGCGGGCTCCTACAATGAGCAGTTCTTC.

This clonotype was seen a few times. V usage is TRBV27 and J usage is TRBJ2-2; 8 nucleotides line up with TRBD1. The CDR3 runs 14 residues. Unmatched junction bases numbered 4, after V lost 7 bases and J lost 3 bases. Per the germline V gene, CDR1 is MNHEY and CDR2 is SMNVEV (reference sequence). The CDR3: CASTGQGHTGELFF. CDR3 in DNA: TGTGCCAGCACCGGACAGGGTCACACCGGGGAGCTGTTTTTT.